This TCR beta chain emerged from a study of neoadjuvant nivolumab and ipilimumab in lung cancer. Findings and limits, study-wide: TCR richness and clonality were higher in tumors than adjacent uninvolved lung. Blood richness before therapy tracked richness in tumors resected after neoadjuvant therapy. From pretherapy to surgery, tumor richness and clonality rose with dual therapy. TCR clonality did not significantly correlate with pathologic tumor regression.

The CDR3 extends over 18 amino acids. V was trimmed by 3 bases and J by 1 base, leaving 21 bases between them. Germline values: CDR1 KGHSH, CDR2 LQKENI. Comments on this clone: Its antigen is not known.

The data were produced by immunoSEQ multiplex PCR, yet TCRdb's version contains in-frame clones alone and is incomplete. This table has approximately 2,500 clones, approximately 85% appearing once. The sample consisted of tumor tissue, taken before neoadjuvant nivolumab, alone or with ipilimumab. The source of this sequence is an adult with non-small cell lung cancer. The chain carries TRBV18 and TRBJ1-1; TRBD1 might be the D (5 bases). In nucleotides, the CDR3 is TGTGCCAGCTCACCTACGTTAGCGGGACGGATATCGAACACTGAAGCTTTCTTT. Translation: CASSPTLAGRISNTEAFF.